This entry describes one TCR beta chain. What it binds is unknown. The donors, all healthy, were Caucasians living in Russia, aged about 6 to 90. Peripheral blood from each donor was collected in a volume of 8 to 10 milliliters. Primers used in a second PCR of about 6 to 11 cycles were a sample-barcoded 5' primer and a J-beta primer mix. TCRdb re-called the 5' RACE reads with MiXCR, one entry per CDR3 protein. The sample has hundreds of thousands of distinct CDR3 sequences, 44% seen once. CDR1 and CDR2 from the germline V gene are LGHNA and YSLEER. The CDR3 loop spans 14 amino acids. Trimming took 3 bases from V and 4 from J, leaving 13 bases between them. The data were taken from a study of blood T cells in healthy people across ages. The study's findings and limits: It was the long-lived donors that had more naive CD4+ cells and higher diversity than aged donors. Per million T cells, TCR beta diversity dropped roughly linearly as age increased.

The chain has TRBV4-3 and TRBJ2-7; tentative D call: TRBD2 (5 bases). The clonotype comes from a man between 60 and 70 years old in good health. The source material was blood. The DNA for the CDR3 is TGCGCCAGCAGCCAGGGCCTCGGGGATTACGAGCAGTACTTC. Protein sequence: CASSQGLGDYEQYF.